Presented here are 17 T cell receptor beta chains from one specimen sequenced in a study of cytomegalovirus exposure and HLA in healthy donors. Primers included in the PCR were 60 Vbeta and 13 Jbeta primers. Assay: immunoSEQ multiplex PCR; the TCRdb copy retains only in-frame clones and omits some. The table records roughly 99,000 clones, 81% of them present only once. Material: PBMCs. The receptors derive from a man younger than 45 in good health and CMV-seronegative.

The chain couples TRBV5-4 to TRBJ2-7, with a weak D call TRBD2 (5 bases). Trimming shortened V by 0 bases and J by 2 bases, and 9 bases separated the two germline ends. In germline, CDR1 is SGHNT, CDR2 YYREEE (reference sequence). The CDR3 covers 14 residues. CDR3 amino acids: CASSLVGVTYEQYF. The CDR3 DNA reads TGTGCCAGCAGCTTGGTCGGGGTAACCTACGAGCAGTACTTC.

Points on this clone: Germline and junction disagree at one end, which may indicate a read error. The chain joins TRBV7-7 to TRBJ2-3, with TRBD1 matching over 9 bases. The germline gives CDR1 SSHAT, CDR2 FNYEAQ (reference sequence). The CDR3 is made up of 14 amino acids. The DNA of the CDR3 is TGTGCTAGCAGCCCAGGACAGGGGACAGATACGCAGTATTTT. Amino acids: CASSPGQGTDTQYF.

The V and J genes are TRBV19 and TRBJ1-2, with unresolved D. V lost 3 bases to trimming and J lost 8 bases, with 13 bases between them. The V gene's germline CDR1 is LNHDA and CDR2 SQIVND (reference sequence). This CDR3 region has 13 residues. The CDR3 nucleotides are TGTGCCAGTAGTATTACCCAGTCCCTGGGCTACACCTTC. Its protein is CASSITQSLGYTF.

The rearrangement joins TRBV27 to TRBJ1-1; TRBD1 matches 8 bases. Germline V gene sequence: CDR1 MNHEY, CDR2 SMNVEV (reference sequence). The CDR3 sequence is 15 residues long. V shed 6 bases and J 1 base; nucleotides not matched to a gene: 7. The CDR3 reads CASSRNQGANTEAFF. The CDR3 DNA follows: TGTGCCAGCAGCCGGAATCAGGGGGCGAACACTGAAGCTTTCTTT.

V gene TRBV20-1 combines with J gene TRBJ1-2, with 7 nucleotides matching TRBD1. From germline, CDR1 is DFQATT and CDR2 SNEGSKA (reference sequence). Trimming removed 5 bases from V and 4 bases from J; junction bases left unmatched: 1. This CDR3 has 11 residues. CDR3 in amino acids: CSARDSYGYTF. The CDR3 DNA reads as TGCAGTGCTCGGGACAGCTATGGCTACACCTTC.

The chain links TRBV2 to TRBJ2-5, with D hard to call. Per germline, CDR1 SNHLY and CDR2 FYNNEI. V was pared by 7 bases and J by 7 bases, with 10 bases between. The CDR3 runs 11 residues. CDR3 in DNA: TGTGCCAGCACTACCGCGGCGACCCAGTACTTC. Protein sequence: CASTTAATQYF.

V usage is TRBV28 and J usage is TRBJ2-4, with 11 bases aligning to TRBD2. From germline, CDR1 is MDHEN and CDR2 SYDVKM. J was trimmed by 5 bases and V by 8 bases; bases with no gene match: 5. The CDR3 extends over 14 amino acids. The CDR3 DNA reads as TGTGCCAGCCATCCGGGACTAGCGGAAAACATTCAGTACTTC. It encodes CASHPGLAENIQYF. The full variable domain, with the rest looked up from reference TRBV28 and TRBJ2-4, is DVKVTQSSRYLVKRTGEKVFLECVQDMDHENMFWYRQDPGLGLRLIYFSYDVKMKEKGDIPEGYSVSREKKERFSLILESASTNQTSMYLCASHPGLAENIQYFGAGTRLSVL.

The chain is built from TRBV18 and TRBJ1-3; 8 bases fit TRBD1. This CDR3 has 16 residues. V lost 2 bases to trimming and J lost 0 bases; unmatched junction nucleotides: 3. CDR1 KGHSH and CDR2 LQKENI come from the germline V gene. The CDR3 reads CASSPLGQVSGNTIYF. The CDR3 DNA follows: TGTGCCAGCTCACCATTGGGACAGGTCTCTGGAAACACCATATATTTT. Drawing the rest from reference TRBV18 and TRBJ1-3, the complete variable domain is NAGVMQNPRHLVRRRGQEARLRCSPMKGHSHVYWYRQLPEEGLKFMVYLQKENIIDESGMPKERFSAEFPKEGPSILRIQQVVRGDSAAYFCASSPLGQVSGNTIYFGEGSWLTVV.

This rearrangement joins TRBV9 to TRBJ2-1; TRBD2 agrees at 9 bases. V dropped 2 bases and J dropped 10; count of bases not matched to a gene: 4. This CDR3 comprises 13 residues. Per germline, CDR1 SGDLS and CDR2 YYNGEE. CDR3 residues: CASSVSSGREQFF. CDR3 nucleotides: TGTGCCAGCAGCGTTTCCAGCGGGAGGGAGCAGTTCTTC.

V and J are TRBV2 and TRBJ1-1; D is ambiguous. Germline V gene data show CDR1 as SNHLY and CDR2 as FYNNEI. This CDR3 comprises 14 residues. V lost 8 bases and J 0 bases, leaving 13 bases between the germline ends. In nucleotides, the CDR3 is TGTGCCAGCCTCCTCGAGCAGGTGAACACTGAAGCTTTCTTT. Amino acids: CASLLEQVNTEAFF.

The V gene is TRBV5-1, the J gene TRBJ2-7; TRBD1 matches at 9 bases. The J segment lost 4 bases and the V segment lost 4 bases, leaving 6 bases of the junction unmatched. The CDR3 is 14 amino acids. Per germline, CDR1 SGHRS and CDR2 YFSETQ. This CDR3 reads CASSTRTGVYEQYF. CDR3 DNA sequence: TGCGCCAGCAGCACCCGGACAGGGGTTTACGAGCAGTACTTC.

This chain links TRBV4-2 with TRBJ2-3, with 7 nucleotides matching TRBD2. CDR1 and CDR2 from the germline V gene are LGHNA and YNFKEQ. This CDR3 is built from 16 residues. V was clipped by 4 bases and J by 2 bases; unmatched bases: 9. The CDR3 DNA is TGTGCCAGCAGCCCCGTGGGAGGGAGGGCCACAGATACGCAGTATTTT. Translating it yields CASSPVGGRATDTQYF.

The chain uses TRBV11-2 and TRBJ2-5; D might be TRBD2 (5 bases). V lost 5 bases and J lost 1, with 17 bases in between. Germline CDR1 and CDR2: SGHAT and FQNNGV. The CDR3 sequence is 16 residues long. The CDR3 sequence: CASSLGGLLAQETQYF. The DNA for the CDR3 is TGTGCCAGCAGCCTCGGAGGACTTCTTGCCCAAGAGACCCAGTACTTC.

The chain couples TRBV7-3 to TRBJ1-1; D possibly corresponds to TRBD1 (5 bases). V was clipped by 4 bases and J by 3 bases, with 21 bases between them. Germline lookup yields CDR1 SGHTA and CDR2 FQGTGA. The CDR3 contains 17 residues. This CDR3 is CASSSRLVAGGDTEAFF. Here the CDR3 DNA reads TGTGCCAGCAGCTCCCGACTGGTGGCGGGAGGGGACACTGAAGCTTTCTTT.

This clone is a singleton in its sample. The CDR3 is CASSRFGSTDTQYF. The CDR3, as DNA: TGTGCCAGCAGCCGTTTCGGGAGTACAGATACGCAGTATTTT. The chain has TRBV14 and TRBJ2-3; TRBD2 might be the D (6 bases). The CDR3 extends over 14 amino acids. V was shortened by 4 bases and J by 3 bases, with 11 bases between the two germline ends. Germline lookup yields CDR1 SGHDN and CDR2 FVKESK.

The gene calls are TRBV9 and TRBJ1-1; 10 bases align to TRBD1. V dropped 3 bases and J dropped 4; count of bases not matched to a gene: 3. This CDR3 has 14 amino acids. Per germline, CDR1 SGDLS and CDR2 YYNGEE. The CDR3 loop is CASSAGTGVTEAFF. The CDR3 bases are TGTGCCAGCAGCGCCGGGACAGGGGTCACTGAAGCTTTCTTT.

As DNA, the CDR3 is TGTGCCAGCAGCCACCCCTCCGGGTCGGAAGCTTTCTTT. This gives the protein CASSHPSGSEAFF. The chain recombines TRBV4-2 with TRBJ1-1; D call uncertain. CDR1 and CDR2 (germline): LGHNA, YNFKEQ. The CDR3 covers 13 residues. Trimming removed 3 bases from V and 8 bases from J, with 13 bases in between.